This T cell receptor (beta chain) was identified during a study of blood T cell repertoires in COVID-19. The V end lost 4 bases, the J end lost 15 bases, and 20 bases lay between the germline ends. The length of the CDR3 is 13 residues. Looked up from germline, CDR1 is SGHDT and CDR2 is YYEEEE. In the authors' methods: From reference gene primer amplification, estimates of nucleated cell counts were derived. Repertoires were generated with immunoSEQ multiplex PCR, while TCRdb's copy carries only in-frame clones and drops some. The V and J calls and clone size are taken from that table; D and trimming were inferred from the DNA. The sample yields 80,000 to 95,000 clones, around 87% seen once.

The material sequenced was peripheral blood. The gene calls are TRBV5-6 and TRBJ2-1; the D is unclear. This sequence was found in a human donor in a cohort sampled during active COVID-19. The chain's CDR3 is CASSHWSPTAPFF. The CDR3 nucleotides read TGTGCCAGCAGCCACTGGAGCCCCACCGCCCCGTTCTTC.